This T cell receptor (beta chain) stems from a study of blood T cell repertoires in COVID-19 (dated by TCRdb to 2020 to 2022). Regarding the study in general: Collaborator samples came from the United States, Italy and Spain and covered acute and convalescent phases of COVID-19. Sample metadata almost always included a de-identified subject ID, COVID-19 status, age in years and sex. Where available, HLA class I and class II types were obtained from metadata supplied by the sample provider rather than from assay-based typing. The prospective study material was composed of cDNA or gDNA derived from T cells, B-cell-depleted T cells, or PBMCs. Subjects who had been exposed to COVID-19, were actively infected with it, or had recovered from it provided the deeply sampled blood TCRbeta repertoires that made up the dataset. Samples came from the ongoing ImmuneRACE study (first 160 participants) plus 1,254 subjects from 6 global collaborators. The repertoires were released in a freely available public database intended as a resource for research on the immune response to SARS-CoV-2.

There are 14 amino acids in the CDR3, from cysteine to phenylalanine inclusive. The kept DNA is CDR3 alone, 42 bases in frame from the first base. The CDR1 and CDR2 encoded by the germline V gene are SQVTM and ANQGSEA. V sheds 7 bases and J sheds 2 bases, leaving 17 bases between their ends. The immunoSEQ Assay, a bias-controlled multiplex PCR, was used to amplify TCRbeta CDR3 regions from genomic DNA. From the authors' description of their analysis: The number of nucleated cells in each sample was estimated from the amplification of reference gene primers within the assay. To quantify the absolute abundance of each unique TCRbeta CDR3 rearrangement, sequence reads were collapsed and filtered. For each sample, productive Simpson clonality was calculated as the square root of Simpson's diversity index across productive rearrangements. TCRdb limited this immuneACCESS table to in-frame rearrangements with V and J called. A share of clones is missing; checked studies link under half to unresolved V genes, and the rest is unexplained. D and trimming come from the DNA, and the V and J calls and clone size come from that table. This sample holds some 400,000 clones; approximately 91% were observed only once. Together, the top ten hold about 0.86% of the sample.

Participants in the prospective study were aged roughly 18 to 100 years, lived in 24 United States geographic areas, and enrolled through a virtual design. In the prospective study, cohorts were assigned on the basis of participant-reported clinical history obtained from a screening survey and a study questionnaire. A participant counted as exposed if, within 2 weeks of entering the study, that participant had been in contact with someone who had a PCR-confirmed or clinician-diagnosed COVID-19 case. In the prospective study, mobile phlebotomists collected whole blood, serum and a nasopharyngeal or oropharyngeal swab from each participant. Over an approximately 2-month period, participants in the prospective study had the option of providing additional blood draws and questionnaires. Prospective study blood samples were shipped either frozen or at room temperature before DNA extraction. About this clone: Its antigen is still unknown. Nothing much larger sits one base from this clone, and base qualities are not available.

Paper-wide results and their limitations: How much clinical and demographic metadata was included differed by source and by participant, and the metadata was provided uncurated.

The receptor chain draws on TRBV29-1 and TRBJ1-1; the D gene is perhaps TRBD1, on 6 matching bases. The sequence was obtained from a woman between 40 and 50 years old who had been exposed to COVID-19. Sequenced: PBMCs or T cells enriched from blood (not recorded which). The nucleotide sequence is TGCAGCGCCTCTAATCAGGGGCCCAACACTGAAGCTTTCTTT. Translated, it gives CSASNQGPNTEAFF.